These 28 T cell receptor beta chains were all obtained from the same sample, sequenced in a study of blood T cells in healthy people across ages. Primers used in a second PCR of about 7 to 12 cycles were a sample-barcoded 5' primer and a J-beta primer mix. TCRdb reprocessed the 5' RACE reads via MiXCR and lists one record per CDR3 protein. The sample holds about 1.5 million distinct CDR3 sequences, roughly 43% seen once. What was sequenced was blood. These receptors were obtained from a woman between 18 and 30 years old in good health.

V and J are TRBV7-2 and TRBJ2-2; unclear D gene. Germline assignment: CDR1 SGHTA and CDR2 FQGNSA. The V and J ends lost 5 bases and 7 bases respectively, with 11 bases between them. This CDR3 spans 13 amino acids. CDR3 in amino acids: CASSPGWSGELFF. The CDR3 DNA reads TGTGCCAGCAGCCCCGGATGGAGCGGGGAGCTGTTTTTT.

The sample holds a few counts of this clonotype. This rearrangement joins TRBV3-1 to TRBJ1-2; tentatively, D is TRBD1 (6 bases). CDR1 and CDR2 (germline): LGHDT, YNNKEL (reference sequence). With 6 bases removed from V and 3 bases from J, the gap between germline ends came to 14 bases. The CDR3 covers 14 residues. As DNA, the CDR3 is TGTGCCAGCAGACACAGGGCAATTGACTATGGCTACACCTTC. Its protein is CASRHRAIDYGYTF.

A few counts support this clonotype. This sequence joins TRBV7-2 and TRBJ1-6, with D perhaps matching TRBD1 (6 bases). Germline assignment: CDR1 SGHTA and CDR2 FQGNSA. With 7 bases removed from V and 7 bases from J, the gap between germline ends came to 11 bases. The CDR3 is 13 amino acids. CDR3 sequence reads: CASTGQRNSPLHF. In DNA form, the CDR3 reads TGTGCCAGCACTGGACAGAGGAATTCACCCCTCCACTTT.

A few counts support this clonotype. The chain carries TRBV6-5 and TRBJ1-5, with TRBD1 identical over 10 bases. Germline V gives CDR1 MNHEY, CDR2 SVGAGI. Trimming took 5 bases from V and 5 from J; bases not matched to a gene: 6. The CDR3 spans 15 residues. In DNA form, the CDR3 reads TGTGCCAGCAGTAAGGACAGGGGGGATTATCAGCCCCAGCATTTT. The encoded protein is CASSKDRGDYQPQHF.

V usage is TRBV6-1 and J usage is TRBJ1-2; no definite D call. CDR3 length: 11 amino acids. Germline V CDR1 and CDR2: MNHNS, SASEGT. Trimming cost V 1 base and J 7 bases, with 4 bases left between them. The CDR3, as DNA: TGTGCCAGCAGTGAAGGCATTGGCTACACCTTC. Translated, it gives CASSEGIGYTF.

This clonotype occurred many times. This sequence joins TRBV6-5 and TRBJ2-5; unclear D gene. From germline, CDR1 is MNHEY and CDR2 SVGAGI. Trimming stripped 6 bases from V and 1 base from J, with 3 bases between. CDR3 length: 11 residues. The CDR3 nucleotides read TGTGCCAGCAGGATCCAAGAGACCCAGTACTTC. Amino acid sequence: CASRIQETQYF.

The chain combines TRBV9 with TRBJ2-1, with D unclear. Trimming cost V 0 bases and J 6 bases, with 10 bases left between them. Germline V gives CDR1 SGDLS, CDR2 YYNGEE. The length of the CDR3 is 14 residues. The CDR3 protein is CASSVEGPVNEQFF. In DNA, the CDR3 is TGTGCCAGCAGCGTAGAAGGGCCGGTCAATGAGCAGTTCTTC. Full variable domain (outside the CDR3, taken from reference TRBV9 and TRBJ2-1): DSGVTQTPKHLITATGQRVTLRCSPRSGDLSVYWYQQSLDQGLQFLIQYYNGEERAKGNILERFSAQQFPDLHSELNLSSLELGDSALYFCASSVEGPVNEQFFGPGTRLTVL.

The V call is TRBV6-1, the J call TRBJ2-7, with D hard to call. Germline V lookup: CDR1 MNHNS, CDR2 SASEGT. The CDR3 covers 15 residues. Trimming took off 0 bases at V and 3 bases at J, with 12 bases between the two ends. CDR3 bases: TGTGCCAGCAGTGAAGCACAAGGGCCCAGCTACGAGCAGTACTTC. Residues: CASSEAQGPSYEQYF.

The V gene is TRBV7-9, the J gene TRBJ2-3; 11 bases fit TRBD1. The CDR3 covers 16 residues. In germline, CDR1 is SEHNR, CDR2 FQNEAQ (reference sequence). In DNA form, the CDR3 reads TGTGCAGCTGAGGTCGGACAGGGGGCTGTAGCAGATACGCAGTATTTT. Its translation is CAAEVGQGAVADTQYF.

There are a few counts of this clonotype. CDR3 bases: TGTGCCATCAGTGATGGACAGCAAGAGACCCAGTACTTC. This codes for CAISDGQQETQYF. The chain is built from TRBV10-3 and TRBJ2-5, with D possibly TRBD1 on 6 matching bases. The V gene lost 3 bases and the J gene lost 2 bases, with 7 bases spanning the gap. Germline V gene data show CDR1 as ENHRY and CDR2 as SYGVKD. The CDR3 is 13 residues long.

The V call is TRBV28, the J call TRBJ1-1; D perhaps matches TRBD1 (5 bases). This CDR3 is 15 amino acids long. Germline V lookup: CDR1 MDHEN, CDR2 SYDVKM. Trimming left V 2 bases short and J 7 bases short, with 17 bases between. The CDR3 here is CASSLGPAGEVEAFF. CDR3 nucleotides: TGTGCCAGCAGTTTAGGCCCCGCGGGGGAGGTTGAAGCTTTCTTT.

The count of this clonotype is one. The chain combines TRBV6-1 with TRBJ1-2; the match to TRBD1 covers 7 bases. The CDR3 is 13 amino acids. Unmatched junction bases numbered 6, after V lost 8 bases and J lost 3 bases. The V gene's germline CDR1 is MNHNS and CDR2 SASEGT. The CDR3: CASSTGDYYGYTF. In DNA form, the CDR3 reads TGTGCCAGCTCAACAGGGGACTACTATGGCTACACCTTC.

The chain has TRBV7-2 and TRBJ2-1, with 7 nucleotides matching TRBD2. Trimming at V came to 5 bases and at J to 8 bases, leaving 15 bases not matched to a gene. Germline loops: CDR1 SGHTA, CDR2 FQGNSA. The CDR3 is 16 amino acids. DNA of the CDR3: TGTGCCAGCAGCCTCCAAGCGGGAAGGCTTTTTGATGAGCAGTTCTTC. It yields the protein CASSLQAGRLFDEQFF.

J is TRBJ2-4 and V is TRBV29-1; D is unclear. The J call is uncertain, as TRBJ2-7 better fits the DNA end. CDR3 length: 11 amino acids. Germline CDR1 reads SQVTM; CDR2 reads ANQGSEA. This chain's CDR3 is CSASFDYEQYF. The CDR3 coding sequence is TGCAGCGCCTCGTTTGATTACGAGCAGTACTTC.

V and J are TRBV12-3 or TRBV12-4 and TRBJ1-1; 9 nucleotides match TRBD1. The CDR3 length is 16 residues. V lost 6 bases to trimming and J lost 4 bases; unmatched junction nucleotides: 12. CDR3 DNA sequence: TGTGCCAGCAGCCCACAGGGGGCGGTTTTAGGCACTGAAGCTTTCTTT. This encodes CASSPQGAVLGTEAFF.

J is TRBJ1-1 and V is TRBV4-3, with TRBD1 as a possible D gene (5 bases). Germline values: CDR1 LGHNA, CDR2 YSLEER. The length of the CDR3 is 18 residues. V shed 0 bases and J shed 3 bases, with 20 bases lying between them. The CDR3 is CASSQDSRGGHMDTEAFF. Here the CDR3 DNA reads TGCGCCAGCAGCCAAGATAGCCGGGGGGGTCATATGGACACTGAAGCTTTCTTT.

This chain connects TRBV7-2 to TRBJ1-2; 8 nucleotides match TRBD1. This CDR3 is 15 amino acids long. The trim removed 5 bases at V and 4 bases at J, leaving 9 bases unmatched. The germline CDR1 and CDR2 sequences are SGHTA and FQGNSA. The CDR3 region is CASSPMGQVRYGYTF. The DNA of the CDR3 is TGTGCCAGCAGCCCAATGGGACAGGTCCGCTATGGCTACACCTTC.

The table lists this clonotype with a few counts. The chain joins TRBV7-6 to TRBJ1-4, with D unresolved. Germline assignment: CDR1 SGHVS and CDR2 FNYEAQ. The CDR3 covers 15 residues. V was cut by 5 bases and J by 2 bases, with 12 bases left in between. CDR3 loop: CASSPDLATNEKLFF. Here the CDR3 DNA reads TGTGCCAGCAGCCCAGATCTAGCGACTAATGAAAAACTGTTTTTT.

The genes are TRBV4-1 and TRBJ1-4; D call uncertain. The V gene's germline CDR1 is MGHRA and CDR2 YSYEKL. The length of the CDR3 is 13 residues. Between the trimmed V and J ends, which lost 4 bases and 4 bases, there was a span of 7 bases. CDR3 nucleotide sequence: TGCGCCAGCAGCCCGACCAGTAATGAAAAACTGTTTTTT. This translates into CASSPTSNEKLFF.

This clonotype was counted a few times. The rearrangement links TRBV20-1 to TRBJ2-5; D unclear. CDR3 length: 14 amino acids. The V and J ends lost 1 base and 5 bases respectively, with 14 bases between them. Germline V gene data show CDR1 as DFQATT and CDR2 as SNEGSKA (reference sequence). CDR3 bases: TGCAGTGCTAGAGTGGGAAAAGAGTGGGAGACCCAGTACTTC. Residues: CSARVGKEWETQYF.

This chain joins TRBV6-6 and TRBJ2-5; 7 bases are shared with TRBD2. Germline V gives CDR1 MNHNY, CDR2 SVGAGI (reference sequence). V lost 9 bases, J lost 5 bases, and 6 bases stayed unmatched. This CDR3 has 12 amino acids. CDR3 amino acids: CASSTSHETQYF. The CDR3 nucleotides are TGTGCCAGTTCGACTAGCCATGAGACCCAGTACTTC.

The chain links TRBV30 to TRBJ1-5; D call uncertain. Trimming left V 0 bases short and J 6 bases short, with 12 bases between. The CDR3 loop spans 14 amino acids. Germline CDR1 and CDR2: GTSNPN and SVGIG (reference sequence). The chain's CDR3 is CAWSVLGPSQPQHF. CDR3 nucleotides: TGTGCCTGGAGTGTACTGGGCCCCAGTCAGCCCCAGCATTTT.

V is TRBV29-1 and J is TRBJ2-3; D not resolved. V dropped 0 bases and J dropped 2 bases, with 15 bases sitting between them. Germline V gene lookup returns CDR1 SQVTM and CDR2 ANQGSEA. This CDR3 is 16 amino acids long. CDR3 sequence reads: CSVEEGGRHFTDTQYF. DNA of the CDR3: TGCAGCGTTGAAGAGGGCGGCCGGCATTTCACAGATACGCAGTATTTT.

This clonotype was observed a handful of times. The CDR3 loop reads CASSQDRSSGRVTDTQYF. DNA of the CDR3: TGTGCCAGCAGCCAAGATCGATCGAGCGGGAGGGTAACAGATACGCAGTATTTT. This sequence joins TRBV4-2 and TRBJ2-3; 10 bases are shared with TRBD2. V lost 0 bases, J lost 3 bases, and 9 bases stayed unmatched. The germline V gene encodes CDR1 LGHNA and CDR2 YNFKEQ. This CDR3 is 18 amino acids long.

This clonotype was picked up a small number of times. The chain links TRBV6-1 to TRBJ2-5; TRBD1 might be the D (6 bases). The CDR3 contains 13 residues. V lost 5 bases and J lost 3, with 10 bases in between. Germline V gene sequence: CDR1 MNHNS, CDR2 SASEGT. The DNA of the CDR3 is TGTGCCAGCAGTTCAGGGGCAGAAGAGACCCAGTACTTC. As protein: CASSSGAEETQYF.

On this clonotype: A much more abundant neighbour one base away suggests this may be a read error. This sequence joins TRBV4-3 and TRBJ2-7; D not certain. This CDR3 has 17 residues. V lost 4 bases and J 7 bases, leaving 26 bases between the germline ends. Germline V lookup: CDR1 LGHNA, CDR2 YSLEER. CDR3 sequence: CASSPRRGEDIFNEQYF. The CDR3 bases are TGCGCCAGCAGCCCAAGGAGAGGCGAGGATATTTTCAATGAGCAGTACTTC.

V is TRBV20-1 and J is TRBJ1-2, with a possible D match to TRBD1 (5 bases). This CDR3 contains 12 residues. V gave up 6 bases and J gave up 8 bases, with 16 bases separating them. Per the germline V gene, CDR1 is DFQATT and CDR2 is SNEGSKA (reference sequence). The CDR3 region has the DNA TGCAGTGCACCGGACAACCTGGGGGGCTACACCTTC. This encodes CSAPDNLGGYTF.

The genes are TRBV20-1 and TRBJ2-3, with D possibly matching TRBD1 (5 bases). Trimming left V 3 bases short and J 2 bases short, with 9 bases between. This CDR3 has 13 residues. The germline CDR1 and CDR2 sequences are DFQATT and SNEGSKA (reference sequence). The chain's CDR3 is CSASRQHTDTQYF. The CDR3 DNA reads TGCAGTGCTAGCAGACAGCACACAGATACGCAGTATTTT.